This T cell receptor beta chain was sequenced in a study of blood T cell repertoires in COVID-19. Clones were read by immunoSEQ multiplex PCR, and TCRdb kept only the in-frame ones, dropping some. Of more than 350,000 clones listed, roughly 89% are singletons. The germline V gene has CDR1 ENHRY and CDR2 SYGVKD. V dropped 8 bases and J dropped 1 base, with 11 bases sitting between them. This CDR3 comprises 13 residues. The V call is TRBV10-3, the J call TRBJ1-1; tentative D call: TRBD1 (5 bases). Sequencing was performed on PBMCs or T cells enriched from blood (not recorded which). The TCR originated in a woman aged 45 to 65 who had recovered from COVID-19. CDR3 protein: CAIGGGRNTEAFF. The CDR3 DNA reads TGTGCCATCGGCGGGGGAAGGAACACTGAAGCTTTCTTT.